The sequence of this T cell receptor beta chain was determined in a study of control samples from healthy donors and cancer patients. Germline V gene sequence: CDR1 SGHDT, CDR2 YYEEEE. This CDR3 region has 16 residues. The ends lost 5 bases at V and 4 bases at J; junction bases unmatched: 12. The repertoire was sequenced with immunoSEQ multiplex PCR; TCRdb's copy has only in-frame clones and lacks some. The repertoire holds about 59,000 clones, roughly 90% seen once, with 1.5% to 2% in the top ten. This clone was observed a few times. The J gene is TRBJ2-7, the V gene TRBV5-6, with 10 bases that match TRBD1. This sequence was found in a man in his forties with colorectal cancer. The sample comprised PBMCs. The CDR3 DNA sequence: TGTGCCAGCAGTTCTGCCGGGACAGGGGTAATGTACGAGCAGTACTTC. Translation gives CASSSAGTGVMYEQYF.